The clone carrying this T cell receptor (beta chain) came up once. The antigen remains undetermined. CDR3 length: 13 amino acids. The V end was cut by 2 bases, the J end by 4 bases, with 8 bases between. Germline V CDR1 and CDR2: ENHRY, SYGVKD. The PCR had 60 Vbeta and 13 Jbeta primers. Here immunoSEQ multiplex PCR was the method, and the copy in TCRdb shows in-frame clones only, minus some. The table records some 60,000 clones, approximately 87% of them present only once. The data belong to a study of cytomegalovirus exposure and HLA in healthy donors. Findings and limits, study-wide: Analysis performed later found around 15,000 TCR beta sequences associated with HLA alleles at 0.05 false discovery rate.

This sequence was found in a man between 18 and 29 years old in good health and CMV-seronegative. The chain is built from TRBV10-3 and TRBJ1-1; a weak D match, TRBD1 (5 bases). Source material: PBMCs. The CDR3 DNA follows: TGTGCCATCAGTGAGGGGGGGGTCACTGAAGCTTTCTTT. It yields the protein CAISEGGVTEAFF.